The rows below give T cell receptor beta chains drawn from one sample of a study of T cell responses to AZD1222 COVID-19 vaccine. Method: immunoSEQ multiplex PCR; TCRdb's copy keeps in-frame clones and lacks some. This sample has approximately 120,000 clones, with roughly 90% found just once. The sample in question was peripheral blood, obtained on day 0 of AZD1222 vaccination. The receptors were gathered from an adult in good health. Each CDR3 is given without its conserved first and last residue.

>TRBV5-6|TRBJ1-1
ASSYGGQFATEAF
>TRBV28|TRBJ2-7
ASSPPLSSYEQY
>TRBV6-5|TRBJ1-1
ASTRGRSAF
>TRBV27|TRBJ2-1
ASTPTVNNEQF
>TRBV19|TRBJ1-1
ASSIRIEAF
>TRBV27|TRBJ1-2
ASRVRGNGAYGYT
>TRBV10-3|TRBJ1-4
AISQDRGEEKLF
>TRBV7-3|TRBJ2-1
ASSFMGQF
>TRBV6-5|TRBJ1-2
ASSDSGNRNGYT
>TRBV3-1/TRBV3-2|TRBJ2-1
ASSRKDEQF
>TRBV24-1|TRBJ1-5
ATSDSTQGWQPQH
>TRBV29-1|TRBJ2-3
SVVGGGADTQY
>TRBV5-4|TRBJ1-2
ASSLLAGNYGYT
>TRBV9|TRBJ2-7
ASSVGSSGGLVSAEQY
>TRBV7-2|TRBJ1-1
ASSLVEGIGAAF
>TRBV11-2|TRBJ2-5
ASSLIDSGRAAETQY
>TRBV7-9|TRBJ2-2
ASSSLAGDTGELF
>TRBV7-2|TRBJ2-1
ASSSPGTSAYNEQF
>TRBV18|TRBJ2-3
ASSPGDTDTQY
>TRBV18|TRBJ2-5
ASSAEKQGVEETQY
>TRBV3-1/TRBV3-2|TRBJ2-3
ASSTLYGLTDTQY
>TRBV15|TRBJ2-2
ATSRQGDTGELF
>TRBV4-3|TRBJ2-1
ASSGATGPDEQF
>TRBV5-6|TRBJ2-3
ASSYPSGTQY